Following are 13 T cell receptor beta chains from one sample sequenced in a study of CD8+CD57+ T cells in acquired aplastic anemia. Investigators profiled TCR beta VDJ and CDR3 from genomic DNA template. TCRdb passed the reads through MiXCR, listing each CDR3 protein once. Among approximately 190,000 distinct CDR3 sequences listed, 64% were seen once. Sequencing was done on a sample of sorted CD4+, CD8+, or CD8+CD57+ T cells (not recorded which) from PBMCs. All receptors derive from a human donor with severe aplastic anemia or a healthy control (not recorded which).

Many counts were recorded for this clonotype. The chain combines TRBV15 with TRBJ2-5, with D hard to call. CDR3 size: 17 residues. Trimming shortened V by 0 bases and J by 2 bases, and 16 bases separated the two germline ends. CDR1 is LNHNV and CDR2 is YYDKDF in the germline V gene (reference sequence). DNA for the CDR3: TGTGCCACCAGCAGAGAAACGGTGCTTAGGGCACAAGAGACCCAGTACTTC. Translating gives CATSRETVLRAQETQYF.

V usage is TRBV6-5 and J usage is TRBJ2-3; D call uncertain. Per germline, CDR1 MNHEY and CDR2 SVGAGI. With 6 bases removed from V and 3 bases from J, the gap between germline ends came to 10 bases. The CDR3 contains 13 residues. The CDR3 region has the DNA TGTGCCAGCAGAACCCTAGGGACAGATACGCAGTATTTT. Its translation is CASRTLGTDTQYF.

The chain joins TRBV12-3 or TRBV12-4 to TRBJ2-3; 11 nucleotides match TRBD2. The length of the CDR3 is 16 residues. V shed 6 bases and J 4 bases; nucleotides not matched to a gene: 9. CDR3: CASSITLAGGPDTQYF. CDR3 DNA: TGTGCCAGCAGCATTACTCTAGCGGGGGGCCCAGATACGCAGTATTTT.

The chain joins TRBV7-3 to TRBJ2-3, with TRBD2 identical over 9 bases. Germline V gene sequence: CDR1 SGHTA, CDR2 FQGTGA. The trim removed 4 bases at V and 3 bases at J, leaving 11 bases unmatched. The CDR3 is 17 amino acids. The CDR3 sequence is CASSSISLAGETDTQYF. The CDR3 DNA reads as TGTGCCAGCAGCTCCATCTCGTTAGCGGGGGAGACAGATACGCAGTATTTT.

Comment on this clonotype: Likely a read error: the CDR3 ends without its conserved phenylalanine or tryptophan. CDR3 nucleotides: TGCAGCGTTGAATTGGCAGGGGAACCCTACGAGCAGTACCTC. Protein sequence: CSVELAGEPYEQYL. The rearrangement links TRBV29-1 to TRBJ2-7, with D possibly matching TRBD1 (6 bases). The CDR3 consists of 14 residues. V lost 2 bases and J lost 2, with 13 bases in between. Germline values: CDR1 SQVTM, CDR2 ANQGSEA.

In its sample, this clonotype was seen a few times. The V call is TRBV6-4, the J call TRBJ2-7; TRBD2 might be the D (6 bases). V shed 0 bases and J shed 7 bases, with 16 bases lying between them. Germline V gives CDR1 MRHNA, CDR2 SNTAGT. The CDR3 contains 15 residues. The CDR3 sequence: CASSDSAGSYSEQYF. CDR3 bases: TGTGCCAGCAGTGACTCAGCCGGGAGTTATAGTGAGCAGTACTTC.

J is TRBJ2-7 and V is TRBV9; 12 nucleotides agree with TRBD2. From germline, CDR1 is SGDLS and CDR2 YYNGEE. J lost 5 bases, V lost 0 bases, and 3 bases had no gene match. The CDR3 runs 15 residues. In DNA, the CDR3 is TGTGCCAGCAGCGTAGGACTAGCGGGAGAGGACGAGCAGTACTTC. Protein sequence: CASSVGLAGEDEQYF. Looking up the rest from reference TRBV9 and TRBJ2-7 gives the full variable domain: DSGVTQTPKHLITATGQRVTLRCSPRSGDLSVYWYQQSLDQGLQFLIQYYNGEERAKGNILERFSAQQFPDLHSELNLSSLELGDSALYFCASSVGLAGEDEQYFGPGTRLTVT.

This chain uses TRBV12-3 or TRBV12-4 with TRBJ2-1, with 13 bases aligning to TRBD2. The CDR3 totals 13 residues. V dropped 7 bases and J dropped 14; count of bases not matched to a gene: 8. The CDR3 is CASTLLAGGPEFF. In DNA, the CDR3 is TGTGCCAGCACCTTACTAGCGGGGGGGCCAGAGTTCTTC.

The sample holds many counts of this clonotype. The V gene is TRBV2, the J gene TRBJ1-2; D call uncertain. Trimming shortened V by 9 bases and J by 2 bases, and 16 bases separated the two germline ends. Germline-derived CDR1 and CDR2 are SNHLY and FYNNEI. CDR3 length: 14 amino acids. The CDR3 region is CASTDPGENYGYTF. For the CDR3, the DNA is TGTGCCAGTACAGACCCCGGCGAAAACTATGGCTACACCTTC.

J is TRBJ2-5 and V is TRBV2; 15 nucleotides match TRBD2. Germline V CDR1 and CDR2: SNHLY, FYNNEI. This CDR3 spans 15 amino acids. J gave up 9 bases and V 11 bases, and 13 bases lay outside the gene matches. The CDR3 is CAGNGLAGGLGSQYF. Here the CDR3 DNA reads TGTGCCGGCAATGGACTAGCGGGAGGGCTGGGTTCCCAGTACTTC.

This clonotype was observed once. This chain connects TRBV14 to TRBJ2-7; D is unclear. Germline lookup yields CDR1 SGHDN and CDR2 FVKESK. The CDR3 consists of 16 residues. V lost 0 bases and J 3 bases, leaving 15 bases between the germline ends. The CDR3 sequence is CASSQDRAVGDYEQYF. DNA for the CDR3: TGTGCCAGCAGCCAAGATCGGGCAGTAGGAGACTACGAGCAGTACTTC.

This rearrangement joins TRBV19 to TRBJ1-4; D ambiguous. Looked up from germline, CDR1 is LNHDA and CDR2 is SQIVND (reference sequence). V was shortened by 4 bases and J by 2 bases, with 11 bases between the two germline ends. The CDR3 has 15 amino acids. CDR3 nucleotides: TGTGCCAGTAGTAGCGAGAGGGCGACTAATGAAAAACTGTTTTTT. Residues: CASSSERATNEKLFF.

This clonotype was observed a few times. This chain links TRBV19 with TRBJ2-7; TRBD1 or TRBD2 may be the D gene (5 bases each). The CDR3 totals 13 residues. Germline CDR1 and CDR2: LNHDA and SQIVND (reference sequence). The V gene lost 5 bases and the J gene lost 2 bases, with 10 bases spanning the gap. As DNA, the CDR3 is TGTGCCAGTAGTTTTGGGGGAACCTACGAGCAGTACTTC. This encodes CASSFGGTYEQYF.